The T cell receptor beta chain under discussion was sequenced for a study of cytomegalovirus exposure and HLA in healthy donors. Study outcomes and limitations: Relative to equally common others, HLA-associated TCR beta chains showed greater clonal expansion in a later analysis. Using a false discovery rate of 0.05, a later analysis showed that 15,000 to 20,000 TCR beta sequences were associated with HLA alleles. Apart from CMV serostatus, no immune exposure information was available.

From germline, CDR1 is MGHDK and CDR2 SYGVNS. There are 11 residues in the CDR3. The V and J ends lost 8 bases and 14 bases, in that order; junction bases with no gene match: 5. For this clone: The antigen is unknown.

With 60 Vbeta and 13 Jbeta primers, the PCR was carried out. Sequencing was performed with immunoSEQ multiplex PCR; in TCRdb, only in-frame clones are kept and a portion is missing. The sample holds approximately 52,000 clones, roughly 74% seen once. This rearrangement joins TRBV25-1 to TRBJ1-6; 8 bases are shared with TRBD1. Sequences were obtained from PBMCs. The TCR comes from a man between 35 and 55 years old in good health and CMV-seropositive. CDR3 in amino acids: CASGQGTSLHF. CDR3 sequence (DNA): TGTGCCAGCGGACAGGGAACGTCCCTCCACTTT.